A selection of T cell receptor beta chains follows, all from one sample in a study of beta chain features in type 1 diabetes. Sequencing was performed with immunoSEQ multiplex PCR; in TCRdb, only in-frame clones are kept and a portion is missing. The sample lists around 260,000 clones, roughly 20% occurring once. The material sequenced was naive CD4+ T cells from blood. The receptors were sampled from a woman aged 40 to 55 with type 1 diabetes. The CDR3 runs from the conserved cysteine through the conserved F or W. A D gene is named only where the DNA matches it firmly. Rows give clone size only sometimes, using once, few, many, or a class for an expanded clone.

J gene | clone size | D gene | V gene | CDR3 protein | CDR3 DNA
TRBJ1-4 | - | - | TRBV5-4 | CASSSRTANEKLFF | TGTGCCAGCAGCTCAAGGACAGCTAATGAAAAACTGTTTTTT
TRBJ2-5 | - | TRBD1 | TRBV30 | CAWDGQGGEGETQYF | TGTGCCTGGGATGGACAGGGAGGTGAGGGAGAGACCCAGTACTTC
TRBJ2-1 | few | TRBD2 | TRBV7-2 | CASSPGLAGNNEQFF | TGTGCCAGCAGCCCGGGACTAGCGGGGAACAATGAGCAGTTCTTC
TRBJ2-7 | - | - | TRBV2 | CASSEGRYEQYF | TGTGCCAGCAGTGAGGGCCGCTACGAGCAGTACTTC
TRBJ1-2 | few | - | TRBV28 | CASSLAGRNYGYTF | TGTGCCAGCAGTCTAGCCGGGAGAAACTATGGCTACACCTTC
TRBJ2-4 | few | - | TRBV2 | CASSADRKNIQYF | TGTGCCAGCAGTGCAGACAGAAAAAACATTCAGTACTTC
TRBJ1-5 | few | - | TRBV7-2 | CASSLRPLDRNQPQHF | TGTGCCAGCAGCTTACGGCCCTTGGACAGAAATCAGCCCCAGCATTTT
TRBJ1-5 | few | - | TRBV6-5 | CASSLLRGANQPQHF | TGTGCCAGCAGTCTCCTTCGGGGGGCGAATCAGCCCCAGCATTTT
TRBJ2-1 | - | - | TRBV4-3 | CASRGDGSEQFF | TGCGCCAGCCGCGGAGACGGGAGTGAGCAGTTCTTC
TRBJ2-3 | few | TRBD2 | TRBV2 | CASTLAGSGTDTQYF | TGTGCCAGCACCCTAGCGGGGTCTGGCACAGATACGCAGTATTTT
TRBJ2-1 | few | TRBD2 | TRBV5-1 | CASSSRLAGYNEQFF | TGCGCCAGCAGCTCGCGACTAGCGGGGTACAATGAGCAGTTCTTC
TRBJ2-5 | - | TRBD2 | TRBV5-4 | CASSLGAGGETQYF | TGTGCCAGCAGCTTGGGGGCGGGAGGAGAGACCCAGTACTTC
TRBJ2-1 | - | TRBD2 | TRBV7-2 | CASSRTSGSGNEQFF | TGTGCCAGCAGCCGGACTAGCGGGAGTGGCAATGAGCAGTTCTTC
TRBJ2-1 | - | TRBD1 | TRBV9 | CASSVSGQGGNEQFF | TGTGCCAGCAGCGTATCGGGACAGGGTGGGAATGAGCAGTTCTTC
TRBJ1-1 | few | - | TRBV5-1 | CASSLGSEAFF | TGCGCCAGCAGCCTCGGGTCTGAAGCTTTCTTT
TRBJ2-2 | - | - | TRBV7-3 | CASSRTANTGELFF | TGTGCCAGCAGCCGGACAGCGAACACCGGGGAGCTGTTTTTT
TRBJ2-7 | - | - | TRBV11-2 | CASSLDFSSYEQYF | TGTGCCAGCAGCTTAGACTTCAGCTCCTACGAGCAGTACTTC
TRBJ2-1 | few | - | TRBV5-1 | CASSLPSGLDEQFF | TGCGCCAGCAGCCTCCCGTCGGGGTTGGATGAGCAGTTCTTC
TRBJ2-5 | - | TRBD1 | TRBV18 | CASSAGTVEETQYF | TGTGCCAGCTCAGCCGGGACAGTTGAAGAGACCCAGTACTTC
TRBJ1-5 | - | - | TRBV6-6 | CASSYSGQGHQPQHF | TGTGCCAGCAGTTACTCTGGGCAGGGTCATCAGCCCCAGCATTTT
TRBJ2-3 | - | - | TRBV5-1 | CASSLAPGLTDTQYF | TGCGCCAGCAGCTTGGCCCCCGGACTCACAGATACGCAGTATTTT
TRBJ1-1 | few | - | TRBV30 | CAWSVIGDTEAFF | TGTGCCTGGAGTGTAATAGGAGACACTGAAGCTTTCTTT
TRBJ2-1 | - | TRBD2 | TRBV9 | CASSPGLAGVRNEQFF | TGTGCCAGCAGCCCCGGACTAGCGGGAGTAAGGAATGAGCAGTTCTTC
TRBJ2-7 | - | TRBD1 | TRBV9 | CASSPRTGLLYEQYF | TGTGCCAGCAGCCCCCGGACAGGTCTTCTCTACGAGCAGTACTTC
TRBJ1-2 | few | TRBD1 | TRBV25-1 | CASSDPRSGTGVGYTF | TGTGCCAGCAGTGATCCTCGGTCCGGGACAGGGGTGGGCTACACCTTC
TRBJ2-3 | - | - | TRBV4-3 | CASSQGWKQLGEDTQYF | TGCGCCAGCAGCCAAGGGTGGAAGCAATTAGGGGAAGATACGCAGTATTTT
TRBJ1-2 | - | TRBD1 | TRBV6-1 | CASSPDRAVYGYTF | TGTGCCAGCAGCCCGGACAGGGCGGTCTATGGCTACACCTTC
TRBJ1-1 | - | TRBD1 | TRBV5-1 | CASSPSGTVGTEAFF | TGCGCCAGCAGCCCCTCCGGGACAGTAGGGACTGAAGCTTTCTTT
TRBJ2-3 | - | TRBD2 | TRBV4-2 | CASSSNAQRGRLTDTQYF | TGTGCCAGCAGCTCTAACGCCCAGCGGGGGAGACTCACAGATACGCAGTATTTT
TRBJ2-1 | - | TRBD1 | TRBV7-2 | CASSLGGTGYPNEQFF | TGTGCCAGCAGCTTAGGAGGGACAGGGTATCCCAATGAGCAGTTCTTC
TRBJ2-6 | few | - | TRBV7-2 | CASSLVPFGSGANVLTF | TGTGCCAGCAGCTTAGTACCCTTCGGGTCTGGGGCCAACGTCCTGACTTTC